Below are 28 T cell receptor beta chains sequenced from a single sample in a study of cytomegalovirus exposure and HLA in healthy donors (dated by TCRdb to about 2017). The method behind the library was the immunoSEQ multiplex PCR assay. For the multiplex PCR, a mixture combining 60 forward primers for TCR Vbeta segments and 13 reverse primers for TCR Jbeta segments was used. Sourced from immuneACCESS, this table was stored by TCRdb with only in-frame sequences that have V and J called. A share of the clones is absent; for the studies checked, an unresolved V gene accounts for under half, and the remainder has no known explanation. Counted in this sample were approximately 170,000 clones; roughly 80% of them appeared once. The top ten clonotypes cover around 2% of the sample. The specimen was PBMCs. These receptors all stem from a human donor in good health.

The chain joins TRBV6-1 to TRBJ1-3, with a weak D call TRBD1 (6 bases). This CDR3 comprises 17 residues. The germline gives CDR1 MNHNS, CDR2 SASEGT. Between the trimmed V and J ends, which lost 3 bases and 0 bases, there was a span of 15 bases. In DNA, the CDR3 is TGTGCCAGCAGTGATCCCCCAGGGGCAAACTCTGGAAACACCATATATTTT. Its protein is CASSDPPGANSGNTIYF.

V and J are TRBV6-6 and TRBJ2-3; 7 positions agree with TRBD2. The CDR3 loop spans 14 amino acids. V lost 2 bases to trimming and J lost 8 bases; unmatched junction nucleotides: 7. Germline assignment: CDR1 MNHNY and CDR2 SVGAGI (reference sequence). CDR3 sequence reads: CASSYRAGSGTQYF. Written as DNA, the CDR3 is TGTGCCAGCAGTTACCGAGCGGGGAGTGGTACGCAGTATTTT.

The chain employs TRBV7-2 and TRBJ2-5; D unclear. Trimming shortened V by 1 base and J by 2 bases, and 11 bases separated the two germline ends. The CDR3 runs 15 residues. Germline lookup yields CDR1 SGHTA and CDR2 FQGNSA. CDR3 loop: CASSLGTLSQETQYF. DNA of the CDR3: TGTGCCAGCAGCTTAGGAACCCTAAGTCAAGAGACCCAGTACTTC.

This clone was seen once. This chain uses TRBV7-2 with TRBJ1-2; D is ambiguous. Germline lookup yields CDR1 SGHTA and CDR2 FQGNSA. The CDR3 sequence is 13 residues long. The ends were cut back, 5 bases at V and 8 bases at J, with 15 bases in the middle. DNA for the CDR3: TGTGCCAGCAGCCCCGGGTCGAATAGAGGCTACACCTTC. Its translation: CASSPGSNRGYTF. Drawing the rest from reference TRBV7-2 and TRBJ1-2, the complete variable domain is GAGVSQSPSNKVTEKGKDVELRCDPISGHTALYWYRQSLGQGLEFLIYFQGNSAPDKSGLPSDRFSAERTGGSVSTLTIQRTQQEDSAVYLCASSPGSNRGYTFGSGTRLTVV.

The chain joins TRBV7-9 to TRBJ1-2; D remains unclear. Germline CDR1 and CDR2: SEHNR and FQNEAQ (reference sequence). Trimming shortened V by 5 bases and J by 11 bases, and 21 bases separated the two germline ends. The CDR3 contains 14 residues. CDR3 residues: CASSPPGDSDGYTF. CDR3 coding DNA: TGTGCCAGCAGCCCCCCCGGAGACTCCGACGGGTACACCTTC.

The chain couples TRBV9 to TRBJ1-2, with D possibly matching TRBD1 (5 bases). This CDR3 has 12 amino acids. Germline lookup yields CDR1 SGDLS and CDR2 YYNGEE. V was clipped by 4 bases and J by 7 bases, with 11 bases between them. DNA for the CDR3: TGTGCCAGCAGCTCCGGACAAAGTGGCTACACCTTC. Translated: CASSSGQSGYTF.

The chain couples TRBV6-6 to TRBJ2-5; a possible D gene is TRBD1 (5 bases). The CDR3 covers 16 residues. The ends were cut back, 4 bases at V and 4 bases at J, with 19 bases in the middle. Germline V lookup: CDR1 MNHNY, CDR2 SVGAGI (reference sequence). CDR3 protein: CASSLTETSLGETQYF. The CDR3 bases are TGTGCCAGCAGTTTGACAGAGACAAGTCTTGGAGAGACCCAGTACTTC.

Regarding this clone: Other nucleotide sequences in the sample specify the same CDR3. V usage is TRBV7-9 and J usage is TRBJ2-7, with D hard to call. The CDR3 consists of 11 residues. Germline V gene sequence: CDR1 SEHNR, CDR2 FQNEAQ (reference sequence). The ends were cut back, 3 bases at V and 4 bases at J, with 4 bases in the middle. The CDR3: CASSFTYEQYF. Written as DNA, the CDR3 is TGTGCCAGCAGCTTCACATACGAGCAGTACTTC.

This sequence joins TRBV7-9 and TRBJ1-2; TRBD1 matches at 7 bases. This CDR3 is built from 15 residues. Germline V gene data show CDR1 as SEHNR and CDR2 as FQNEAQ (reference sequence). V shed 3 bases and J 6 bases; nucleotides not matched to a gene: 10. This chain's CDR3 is CASSFLPGQLDGYTF. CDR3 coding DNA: TGTGCCAGCAGCTTTCTTCCGGGACAGCTTGATGGCTACACCTTC.

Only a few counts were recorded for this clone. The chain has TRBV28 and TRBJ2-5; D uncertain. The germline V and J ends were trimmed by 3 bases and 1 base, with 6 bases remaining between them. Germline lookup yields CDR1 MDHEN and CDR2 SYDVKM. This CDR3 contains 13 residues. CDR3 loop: CASSLNSQETQYF. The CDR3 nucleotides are TGTGCCAGCAGTTTGAACAGCCAAGAGACCCAGTACTTC.

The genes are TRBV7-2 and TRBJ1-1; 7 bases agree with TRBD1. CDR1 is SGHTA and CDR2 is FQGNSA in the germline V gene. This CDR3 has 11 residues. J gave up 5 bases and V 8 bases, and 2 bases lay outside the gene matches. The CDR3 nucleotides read TGTGCCAGCCGCAGGGGGACTGAAGCTTTCTTT. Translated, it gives CASRRGTEAFF.

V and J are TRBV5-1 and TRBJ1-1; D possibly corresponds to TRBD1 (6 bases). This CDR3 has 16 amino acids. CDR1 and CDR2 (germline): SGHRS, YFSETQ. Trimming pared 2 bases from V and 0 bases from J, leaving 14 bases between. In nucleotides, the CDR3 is TGCGCCAGCAGCTTTGGACAGAAACCCATGAACACTGAAGCTTTCTTT. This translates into CASSFGQKPMNTEAFF.

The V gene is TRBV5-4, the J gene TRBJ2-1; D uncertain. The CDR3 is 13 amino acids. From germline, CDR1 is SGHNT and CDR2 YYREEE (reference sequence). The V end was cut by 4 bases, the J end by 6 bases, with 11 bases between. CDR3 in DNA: TGTGCCAGCAGCCTTTTTACGGGCAATGAGCAGTTCTTC. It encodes CASSLFTGNEQFF.

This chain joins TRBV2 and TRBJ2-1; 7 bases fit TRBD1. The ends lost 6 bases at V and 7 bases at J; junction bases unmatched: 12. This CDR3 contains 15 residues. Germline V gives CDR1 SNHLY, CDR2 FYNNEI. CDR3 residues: CASRKSAGTDNEQFF. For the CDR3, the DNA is TGTGCCAGCAGGAAGAGCGCCGGGACAGATAATGAGCAGTTCTTC.

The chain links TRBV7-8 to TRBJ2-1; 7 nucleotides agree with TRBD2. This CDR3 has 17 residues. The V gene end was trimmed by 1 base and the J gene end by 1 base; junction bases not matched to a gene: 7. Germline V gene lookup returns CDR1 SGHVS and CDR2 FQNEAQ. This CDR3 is CASSLGPSRGSYNEQFF. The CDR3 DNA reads TGTGCCAGCAGCTTAGGGCCTTCGCGGGGGTCCTACAATGAGCAGTTCTTC.

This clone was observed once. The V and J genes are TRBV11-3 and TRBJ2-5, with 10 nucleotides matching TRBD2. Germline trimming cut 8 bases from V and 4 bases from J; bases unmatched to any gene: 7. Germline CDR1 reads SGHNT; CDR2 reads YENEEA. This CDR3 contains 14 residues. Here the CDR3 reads CASAPVAGGETQYF. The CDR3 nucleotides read TGTGCCAGCGCACCCGTAGCGGGGGGAGAGACCCAGTACTTC.

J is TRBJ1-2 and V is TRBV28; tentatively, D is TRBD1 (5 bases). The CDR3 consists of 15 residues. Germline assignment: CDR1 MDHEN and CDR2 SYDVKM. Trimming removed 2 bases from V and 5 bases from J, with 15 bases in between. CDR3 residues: CASSLIGEVGYGYTF. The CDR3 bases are TGTGCCAGCAGTTTAATAGGGGAGGTGGGGTATGGCTACACCTTC.

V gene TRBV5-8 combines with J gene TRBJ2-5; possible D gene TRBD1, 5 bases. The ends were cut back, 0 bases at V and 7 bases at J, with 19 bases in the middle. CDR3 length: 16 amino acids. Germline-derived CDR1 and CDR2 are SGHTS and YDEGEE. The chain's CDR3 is CASSLEGLGGPGTQYF. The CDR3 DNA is TGTGCCAGCAGCTTGGAGGGGCTAGGCGGCCCGGGGACCCAGTACTTC.

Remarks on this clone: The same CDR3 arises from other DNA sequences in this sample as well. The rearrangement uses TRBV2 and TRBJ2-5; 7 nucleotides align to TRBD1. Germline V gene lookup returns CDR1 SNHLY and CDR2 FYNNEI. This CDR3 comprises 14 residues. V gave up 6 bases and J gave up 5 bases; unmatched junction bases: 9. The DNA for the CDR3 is TGTGCCAGCAGAGGATCAGGGGGTTTGGAGACCCAGTACTTC. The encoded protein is CASRGSGGLETQYF.

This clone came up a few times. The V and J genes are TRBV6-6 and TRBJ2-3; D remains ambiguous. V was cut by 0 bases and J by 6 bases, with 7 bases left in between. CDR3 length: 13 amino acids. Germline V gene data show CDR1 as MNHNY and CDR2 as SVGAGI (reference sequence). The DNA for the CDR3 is TGTGCCAGCAGTTACTCGGGCAGGGATACGCAGTATTTT. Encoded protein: CASSYSGRDTQYF.

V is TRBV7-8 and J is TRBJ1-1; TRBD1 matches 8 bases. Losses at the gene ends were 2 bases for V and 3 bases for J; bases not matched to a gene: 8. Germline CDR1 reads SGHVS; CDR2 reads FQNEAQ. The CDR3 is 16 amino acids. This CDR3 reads CASSLSRGRVDTEAFF. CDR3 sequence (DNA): TGTGCCAGCAGCTTATCCAGGGGGCGGGTGGACACTGAAGCTTTCTTT.

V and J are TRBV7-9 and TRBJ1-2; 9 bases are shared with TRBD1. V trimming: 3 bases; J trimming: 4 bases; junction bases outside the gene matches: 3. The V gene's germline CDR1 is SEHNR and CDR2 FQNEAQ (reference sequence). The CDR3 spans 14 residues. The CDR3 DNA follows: TGTGCCAGCAGCTTCGGGACAGGGATCTATGGCTACACCTTC. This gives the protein CASSFGTGIYGYTF.

The CDR3 DNA sequence: TGTGCCAGCAGCCTAGGGGGGCGGGGGACTGAAGCTTTCTTT. Translated, it gives CASSLGGRGTEAFF. The chain is built from TRBV5-4 and TRBJ1-1, with a weak D call TRBD1 (6 bases). Germline CDR1 is SGHNT and CDR2 is YYREEE (reference sequence). This CDR3 comprises 14 residues. V lost 4 bases, J lost 5 bases, and 15 bases lay in between.

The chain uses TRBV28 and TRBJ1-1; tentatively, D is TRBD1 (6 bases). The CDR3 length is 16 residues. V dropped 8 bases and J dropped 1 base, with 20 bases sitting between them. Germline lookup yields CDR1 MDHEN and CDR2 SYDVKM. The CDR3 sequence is CASEVQGGQWNTEAFF. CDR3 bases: TGTGCCAGCGAAGTACAGGGAGGGCAGTGGAACACTGAAGCTTTCTTT.

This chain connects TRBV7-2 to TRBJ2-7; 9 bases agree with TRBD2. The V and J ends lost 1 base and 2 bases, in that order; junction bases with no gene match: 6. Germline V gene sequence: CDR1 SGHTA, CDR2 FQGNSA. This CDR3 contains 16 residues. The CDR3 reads CASSLDSGGLPYEQYF. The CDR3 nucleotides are TGTGCCAGCAGCTTAGATAGCGGGGGCCTACCCTACGAGCAGTACTTC.

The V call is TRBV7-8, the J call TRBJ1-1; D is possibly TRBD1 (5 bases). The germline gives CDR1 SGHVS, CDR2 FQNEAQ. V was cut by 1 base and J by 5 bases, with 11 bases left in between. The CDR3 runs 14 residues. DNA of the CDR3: TGTGCCAGCAGCTTAGACATGGGGGGGACTGAAGCTTTCTTT. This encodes CASSLDMGGTEAFF.

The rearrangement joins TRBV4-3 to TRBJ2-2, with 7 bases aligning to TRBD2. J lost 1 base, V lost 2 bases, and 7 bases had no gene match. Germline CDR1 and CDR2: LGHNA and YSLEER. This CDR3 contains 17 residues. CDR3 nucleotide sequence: TGCGCCAGCAGCCAATCGACGGCGGGGGAGAACACCGGGGAGCTGTTTTTT. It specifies CASSQSTAGENTGELFF.

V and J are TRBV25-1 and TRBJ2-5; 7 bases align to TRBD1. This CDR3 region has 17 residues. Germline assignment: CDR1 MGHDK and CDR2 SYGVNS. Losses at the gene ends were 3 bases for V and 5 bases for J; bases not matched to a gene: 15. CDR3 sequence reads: CASSEVLSQGQKETQYF. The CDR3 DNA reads TGTGCCAGCAGTGAGGTACTCTCACAGGGGCAGAAGGAGACCCAGTACTTC.